The subject of this entry is one T cell receptor (beta chain). The CDR3 consists of 13 residues. V was trimmed by 7 bases and J by 3 bases, leaving 13 bases between them. Germline assignment: CDR1 MDHEN and CDR2 SYDVKM. These data belong to a study of cytomegalovirus exposure and HLA in healthy donors. PCR employed 60 Vbeta and 13 Jbeta primers. Clones were sequenced by immunoSEQ multiplex PCR, and TCRdb holds only the in-frame ones, with some missing. The repertoire holds about 160,000 clones, with roughly four fifths as singletons. Sequencing was done on a sample of PBMCs. The receptor was derived from a man aged 45-65 years in good health and CMV-seropositive. This chain links TRBV28 with TRBJ2-7; D possibly corresponds to TRBD1 (6 bases). Here the CDR3 DNA reads TGTGCCAGCACCAGCCACAGGGACTACGAGCAGTACTTC. Protein sequence: CASTSHRDYEQYF.